Listed below are T cell receptor beta chains from one sample, sequenced in a study of vaccination effects on CD4 cells after COVID-19. Clones were read by immunoSEQ multiplex PCR, and TCRdb kept only the in-frame ones, dropping some. The table includes 25,000 to 35,000 clones, around two thirds detected once. Their recognized antigens are unknown. The sequencing here drew on CD4+ T cells from PBMCs cultured without peptide, taken after COVID-19 vaccination. The receptors here all came from a human donor who received a COVID-19 vaccine. CDR3s include the opening cysteine and the closing phenylalanine or tryptophan. The order of the fields is V gene, D gene, clone size, J gene, CDR3 DNA, CDR3 protein. The D gene is left open where the match is weak. Size is stated for part of the rows, as once, few or many counts, or as a class when the clone is expanded.

TRBV6-1	.	.	TRBJ1-6	TGTGCCAGCAGTGAAGAGGGAAGCAATAATTCACCCCTCCACTTT	CASSEEGSNNSPLHF
TRBV10-3	.	.	TRBJ2-1	TGTGCCATCAGCGATCGGACGGACAATGAGCAGTTCTTC	CAISDRTDNEQFF
TRBV4-2	.	few	TRBJ2-7	TGTGCCAGCAGCCAAGATCGGCTTGAGTACTTC	CASSQDRLEYF
TRBV19	.	.	TRBJ2-2	TGTGCCAGTAGTATAGTTTTATACACCGGGGAGCTGTTTTTT	CASSIVLYTGELFF
TRBV30	.	.	TRBJ1-2	TGTGCCTGGAGCGCCGGGACCGCCATTTATGGCTACACCTTC	CAWSAGTAIYGYTF
TRBV18	.	.	TRBJ2-7	TGTGCCAGCTCACCACTTGCCTTGTCAGGGCCTTCCTACGAGCAGTACTTC	CASSPLALSGPSYEQYF
TRBV18	.	few	TRBJ1-3	TGTGCCAGCTCACCAGCAGGAGCAACCTCTGGAAACACCATATATTTT	CASSPAGATSGNTIYF
TRBV3-1/TRBV3-2	TRBD1	.	TRBJ1-6	TGTGCCAGCAGCCAAGTTGGGACAGGGAATTCACCCCTCCACTTT	CASSQVGTGNSPLHF
TRBV18	.	few	TRBJ1-3	TGTGCCAGCTCACAAGGACCGCCTGGAAACTCTGGAAACACCATATATTTT	CASSQGPPGNSGNTIYF
TRBV20-1	.	once	TRBJ2-1	TGCAGTGCCAGGGGGGGTGATGAGCAGTTCTTC	CSARGGDEQFF
TRBV28	.	.	TRBJ1-1	TGTGCCAGCATCCCCGACAGGAACACTGAAGCTTTCTTT	CASIPDRNTEAFF
TRBV7-9	.	few	TRBJ1-1	TGTGCCAGCAGCGGGGGAACGGACACTGAAGCTTTCTTT	CASSGGTDTEAFF
TRBV6-5	TRBD2	.	TRBJ2-7	TGTGCCAGCAGACCGGGACTAGCGGGAGAGCAGTACTTC	CASRPGLAGEQYF
TRBV19	.	.	TRBJ1-2	TGTGCCAGTAGTATGCTTGGGCAGCTCTATGGCTACACCTTC	CASSMLGQLYGYTF
TRBV7-2	.	.	TRBJ2-1	TGTGCCAGCAGCTCGTTTGGCAGCGGTGATCAGTTCTTC	CASSSFGSGDQFF
TRBV7-2	TRBD1	.	TRBJ1-4	TGTGCCAGCAGCTCCGGGACAGGGGCTGAAAAACTGTTTTTT	CASSSGTGAEKLFF
TRBV5-1	.	few	TRBJ2-5	TGCGCCAGCAGCTTGGGTGTCGAGACCCAGTACTTC	CASSLGVETQYF
TRBV12-2	.	few	TRBJ2-2	TGTGCAAGTCGCCTCCGAACCGGACAGGGCACCGGGGAGCTGTTTTTT	CASRLRTGQGTGELFF
TRBV6-5	.	.	TRBJ1-3	TGTGCCAGCAGTAGAAGGGATTACGGAAACACCATATATTTT	CASSRRDYGNTIYF
TRBV11-2	.	.	TRBJ1-6	TGTGCCAGCAGCCTAGAGGCGGTATCGTCTTCACCCCTCCACTTT	CASSLEAVSSSPLHF
TRBV18	.	.	TRBJ2-1	TGTGCCAGCTCACCACCAGCCGGGATTGAGCAGTTCTTC	CASSPPAGIEQFF
TRBV2	TRBD2	.	TRBJ2-7	TGTGCCAGCACCGTCGGGACTAGCGGGAGGGAGCAGTACTTC	CASTVGTSGREQYF
TRBV30	.	.	TRBJ2-7	TGTGCCTGGAGATATTACAACCATTACGAGCAGTACTTC	CAWRYYNHYEQYF
TRBV27	TRBD1	.	TRBJ1-1	TGTGCCAGCAGTACAAACACAGGGGGCGCTGGTGCTTTCTTT	CASSTNTGGAGAFF
TRBV28	TRBD1	.	TRBJ1-6	TGTGCCAGCAGTGAGGGGACAGGGAACAATTCACCCCTCCACTTT	CASSEGTGNNSPLHF
TRBV28	.	.	TRBJ1-4	TGTGCCAGCAGTTTCCATCCAACTAATGAAAAACTGTTTTTT	CASSFHPTNEKLFF
TRBV3-1/TRBV3-2	.	few	TRBJ1-1	TGTGCCAGCAGCCCCGGGGTCGGAACTGAAGCTTTCTTT	CASSPGVGTEAFF
TRBV19	.	.	TRBJ1-1	TGTGCCAGTAGTTTACGGGGGAACACTGAAGCTTTCTTT	CASSLRGNTEAFF
TRBV5-1	TRBD1	.	TRBJ2-7	TGCGCCAGCAGCTTGGGGGGACAGGGAGGGTACGAGCAGTACTTC	CASSLGGQGGYEQYF
TRBV28	.	once	TRBJ1-3	TGTGCCAGCAGTTTCCTGCAGGGCGGAAACACCATATATTTT	CASSFLQGGNTIYF
TRBV13	.	.	TRBJ1-4	TGTGCCAGCAGCCTGTATGCAACTAATGAAAAACTGTTTTTT	CASSLYATNEKLFF
TRBV6-4	.	.	TRBJ1-4	TGTGCCAGCATTCGACGGGAAAAACTGTTTTTT	CASIRREKLFF
TRBV14	.	.	TRBJ2-1	TGTGCCAGCAGCCAAGTAGGGGGACTCAATGAGCAGTTCTTC	CASSQVGGLNEQFF